A single sample is the source of the 31 T cell receptor beta chains below, sequenced in a study of blood T cell repertoires in COVID-19 (dated by TCRdb to the early 2020s). The library was made by the immunoSEQ multiplex PCR assay. TCRdb re-hosts the immuneACCESS table, in-frame sequences only. Its copies lack some clones; in the studies checked, an unresolved V gene accounts for under half of them, and the cause for the rest is not known. This sample comprises approximately 140,000 clones, 86% of them detected only once. In total, the top ten clones hold about 2.3% of the sample. Material for sequencing was PBMCs or T cells enriched from blood (not recorded which). These receptors were obtained from a woman between 50 and 59 years old who had recovered from COVID-19.

J is TRBJ2-5 and V is TRBV10-3, with TRBD2 matching 13 bases. CDR1 ENHRY and CDR2 SYGVKD come from the germline V gene. The CDR3 has 17 residues. V trimming: 4 bases; J trimming: 2 bases; junction bases outside the gene matches: 7. Here the CDR3 reads CAISVTSGGPVQETQYF. The CDR3 DNA reads as TGTGCCATCAGTGTGACTAGCGGGGGGCCCGTACAAGAGACCCAGTACTTC.

The count of this clone is one. The V gene is TRBV5-1, the J gene TRBJ1-1, with TRBD1 matching over 7 bases. Germline CDR1 is SGHRS and CDR2 is YFSETQ. J gave up 5 bases and V 8 bases, and 15 bases lay outside the gene matches. The CDR3 contains 15 residues. The CDR3 coding sequence is TGCGCCAGTACTTTTGACAGGGCAAGGGGGACTGAAGCTTTCTTT. The encoded protein is CASTFDRARGTEAFF.

The J gene is TRBJ2-7, the V gene TRBV27; 7 bases are shared with TRBD2. CDR1 and CDR2 from the germline V gene are MNHEY and SMNVEV (reference sequence). Losses at the gene ends were 8 bases for V and 6 bases for J; bases not matched to a gene: 4. The CDR3 sequence is 11 residues long. The CDR3 nucleotides are TGTGCCAGCTGGGGGGGGATCGAGCAGTACTTC. Translation: CASWGGIEQYF.

This clone appeared once. This chain connects TRBV19 to TRBJ1-5; the D gene is possibly TRBD1 (6 bases). Germline V CDR1 and CDR2: LNHDA, SQIVND (reference sequence). The ends were cut back, 6 bases at V and 0 bases at J, with 9 bases in the middle. The CDR3 spans 14 residues. CDR3: CASRTGYSNQPQHF. The CDR3 coding sequence is TGTGCCAGTAGGACAGGTTATAGCAATCAGCCCCAGCATTTT.

The CDR3: CARPQGQNSGNTIYF. As DNA, the CDR3 is TGTGCCAGACCTCAGGGGCAGAACTCTGGAAACACCATATATTTT. V is TRBV27 and J is TRBJ1-3; perhaps TRBD1 as D (6 bases). The CDR3 consists of 15 residues. In germline, CDR1 is MNHEY, CDR2 SMNVEV (reference sequence). V shed 9 bases and J shed 0 bases, with 15 bases lying between them.

This chain links TRBV7-2 with TRBJ2-5; 7 bases map to TRBD1. The length of the CDR3 is 13 residues. Germline V lookup: CDR1 SGHTA, CDR2 FQGNSA. V shed 2 bases, J shed 4 bases, and the junction held 1 base outside the gene matches. The CDR3 nucleotides are TGTGCCAGCAGCTTAAGGGGGCTAGAGACCCAGTACTTC. Its protein product is CASSLRGLETQYF.

The CDR3 nucleotides read TGTGCCAGCAGGCGGTTCCCTCGGGACAATGAGCAGTTCTTC. Its translation is CASRRFPRDNEQFF. The chain is built from TRBV27 and TRBJ2-1; no clear D. Per germline, CDR1 MNHEY and CDR2 SMNVEV (reference sequence). There are 14 residues in the CDR3. Trimming cost V 6 bases and J 5 bases, with 14 bases left between them.

This chain uses TRBV12-3 or TRBV12-4 with TRBJ1-2; D might be TRBD1 (5 bases). V lost 4 bases and J lost 6, with 12 bases in between. CDR3 length: 13 amino acids. The CDR3 sequence is CASSSWGGDGYTF. As DNA, the CDR3 is TGTGCCAGCAGTTCCTGGGGAGGGGATGGCTACACCTTC.

The chain couples TRBV2 to TRBJ2-1; D perhaps matches TRBD1 (6 bases). The CDR3 contains 13 residues. Germline CDR1 and CDR2: SNHLY and FYNNEI. Trimming removed 4 bases from V and 7 bases from J, with 11 bases in between. DNA for the CDR3: TGTGCCAGCAGTGCACAGGGTCTTAATGAGCAGTTCTTC. It is translated as CASSAQGLNEQFF.

This clone was seen more than once but under ten times. V is TRBV4-1 and J is TRBJ1-3, with D possibly TRBD1 on 6 matching bases. V was pared by 3 bases and J by 5 bases, with 11 bases between. Germline V lookup: CDR1 MGHRA, CDR2 YSYEKL. The CDR3 contains 14 residues. In DNA form, the CDR3 reads TGCGCCAGCAGCCAGCCCACAGGGCGAAACACCATATATTTT. Protein: CASSQPTGRNTIYF.

The chain links TRBV24-1 to TRBJ2-2, with TRBD1 matching 8 bases. The CDR3 loop spans 16 amino acids. The V gene end was trimmed by 2 bases and the J gene end by 1 base; junction bases not matched to a gene: 2. Germline assignment: CDR1 KGHDR and CDR2 SFDVKD. The CDR3: CATSDSGTGNTGELFF. CDR3 nucleotides: TGTGCCACCAGTGATTCCGGGACAGGGAACACCGGGGAGCTGTTTTTT.

This clone was found once. The rearrangement joins TRBV12-3 or TRBV12-4 to TRBJ2-7, with D tentatively TRBD2 (6 bases). V gave up 7 bases and J gave up 6 bases, with 16 bases separating them. The CDR3 has 13 residues. This CDR3 reads CASKAGGSGEQYF. CDR3 nucleotides: TGTGCCAGCAAGGCTGGGGGTAGCGGCGAGCAGTACTTC.

This chain uses TRBV5-5 with TRBJ1-1; a weak D match, TRBD1 (5 bases). Deletions cut 4 bases from V and 3 bases from J, with 16 bases between. Per the germline V gene, CDR1 is SGHKS and CDR2 is YYEKEE (reference sequence). This CDR3 is built from 15 residues. The CDR3 DNA follows: TGTGCCAGCAGCCAAAGAGGACGGGGGTACACTGAAGCTTTCTTT. This sequence encodes CASSQRGRGYTEAFF.

This clone was seen just once. The chain has TRBV15 and TRBJ1-2; the D gene is possibly TRBD1 (6 bases). Germline CDR1 LNHNV, CDR2 YYDKDF (reference sequence). V was clipped by 5 bases and J by 3 bases, with 22 bases between them. The CDR3 is 17 residues long. CDR3 region: CATSPRGFSRGHYGYTF. CDR3 DNA: TGTGCCACCAGCCCTCGTGGGTTTAGCAGGGGACACTATGGCTACACCTTC.

The V and J genes are TRBV6-2 or TRBV6-3 and TRBJ2-5; 13 bases match TRBD2. CDR1 and CDR2 (germline): MNHEY, SVGEGT. V lost 5 bases, J lost 1 base, and 4 bases stayed unmatched. This CDR3 has 16 residues. The CDR3 DNA sequence: TGTGCCAGCAGTACCGGACTAGCGGGGGTCCAAGAGACCCAGTACTTC. Translating gives CASSTGLAGVQETQYF.

CDR3 region: CAWARGEKLFF. The CDR3 region has the DNA TGTGCCTGGGCCCGCGGTGAAAAACTGTTTTTT. This chain uses TRBV30 with TRBJ1-4; D is undetermined. This CDR3 region has 11 residues. Trimming cost V 5 bases and J 7 bases, with 8 bases left between them. Germline V gene data show CDR1 as GTSNPN and CDR2 as SVGIG (reference sequence).

The chain carries TRBV27 and TRBJ1-3, with D tentatively TRBD1 (5 bases). Germline CDR1 and CDR2: MNHEY and SMNVEV (reference sequence). Trimming took off 5 bases at V and 0 bases at J, with 8 bases between the two ends. The CDR3 is 14 amino acids. The CDR3: CASSMGHSGNTIYF. DNA of the CDR3: TGTGCCAGCAGTATGGGGCACTCTGGAAACACCATATATTTT.

This chain connects TRBV18 to TRBJ2-7; TRBD2 aligns across 9 bases. V trimming: 5 bases; J trimming: 6 bases; junction bases outside the gene matches: 8. Germline assignment: CDR1 KGHSH and CDR2 LQKENI. The CDR3 contains 14 residues. CDR3 DNA sequence: TGTGCCAGCTCAACGGGGTTGACTAGCGGCGAGCAGTACTTC. Amino acid sequence: CASSTGLTSGEQYF.

The chain couples TRBV6-5 to TRBJ1-4, with D hard to call. V lost 2 bases to trimming and J lost 7 bases, with 11 bases between them. The CDR3 covers 14 residues. Looked up from germline, CDR1 is MNHEY and CDR2 is SVGAGI. The CDR3 is CASSYLDRGEKLFF. CDR3 coding DNA: TGTGCCAGCAGTTACCTGGACCGGGGTGAAAAACTGTTTTTT.

This clone appeared once. The rearrangement links TRBV7-3 to TRBJ2-3; TRBD1 agrees at 9 bases. Germline V CDR1 and CDR2: SGHTA, FQGTGA. CDR3 length equals 16 residues. The trim removed 2 bases at V and 4 bases at J, leaving 7 bases unmatched. The CDR3 DNA reads as TGTGCCAGCAGCTTAGACGACAGGGGGTTTTCAGATACGCAGTATTTT. Protein sequence: CASSLDDRGFSDTQYF.

The chain recombines TRBV3-1 (or the pseudogene TRBV3-2) with TRBJ2-1; D is unclear. Germline assignment: CDR1 LGHDT and CDR2 YNNKEL (reference sequence). Deletions cut 1 base from V and 9 bases from J, with 7 bases between. CDR3 length: 12 residues. Written as DNA, the CDR3 is TGTGCCAGCAGCCAAGGGCCTAGTGAGCAGTTCTTC. This encodes CASSQGPSEQFF.

The chain carries TRBV5-1 and TRBJ2-7; TRBD2 matches at 10 bases. The CDR3 length is 14 residues. The germline CDR1 and CDR2 sequences are SGHRS and YFSETQ. The V gene end was trimmed by 3 bases and the J gene end by 2 bases; junction bases not matched to a gene: 2. The CDR3 bases are TGCGCCAGCAGCTCTAGCGGGGGACCCTACGAGCAGTACTTC. Amino acid sequence: CASSSSGGPYEQYF. Full variable domain (remainder filled in from reference TRBV5-1 and TRBJ2-7): KAGVTQTPRYLIKTRGQQVTLSCSPISGHRSVSWYQQTPGQGLQFLFEYFSETQRNKGNFPGRFSGRQFSNSRSEMNVSTLELGDSALYLCASSSSGGPYEQYFGPGTRLTVT.

This clone came up once. The chain is built from TRBV19 and TRBJ2-7; D perhaps matches TRBD2 (6 bases). Germline values: CDR1 LNHDA, CDR2 SQIVND (reference sequence). This CDR3 has 14 amino acids. V was shortened by 5 bases and J by 1 base, with 12 bases between the two germline ends. This chain's CDR3 is CASSPPGASYEQYF. CDR3 DNA: TGTGCCAGTAGTCCCCCGGGAGCTTCCTACGAGCAGTACTTC.

The chain joins TRBV7-2 to TRBJ2-1; possibly TRBD1 for D (7 bases). The CDR3 runs to 15 residues. Trimming removed 6 bases at V and 1 base at J, with 13 bases between. Germline CDR1 reads SGHTA; CDR2 reads FQGNSA. The CDR3 DNA follows: TGTGCCAGCAGTAGACAGGGAGGATCCTACAATGAGCAGTTCTTC. Translating it yields CASSRQGGSYNEQFF.

With respect to this clone: The sample carries other DNA sequences with the same CDR3. V usage is TRBV15 and J usage is TRBJ2-7; 8 positions agree with TRBD1. V was clipped by 1 base and J by 0 bases; unmatched bases: 2. Germline CDR1 reads LNHNV; CDR2 reads YYDKDF (reference sequence). The CDR3 is 15 residues long. The CDR3 is CATSRGQGASYEQYF. The CDR3 DNA reads TGTGCCACCAGCAGAGGGCAGGGGGCCTCCTACGAGCAGTACTTC.

The chain is built from TRBV6-5 and TRBJ2-1, with a weak D call TRBD2 (6 bases). The V gene lost 4 bases and the J gene lost 3 bases, with 10 bases spanning the gap. CDR1 and CDR2 from the germline V gene are MNHEY and SVGAGI. This CDR3 is 14 amino acids long. The CDR3 nucleotides are TGTGCCAGCAGTTTTTCGGGGGACTACAATGAGCAGTTCTTC. Its translation is CASSFSGDYNEQFF.

This clone was counted once. The same CDR3 is also encoded by other DNA sequences in this sample. The rearrangement links TRBV15 to TRBJ2-1; 15 bases are a match to TRBD2. Trimming removed 0 bases from V and 7 bases from J; junction bases left unmatched: 1. The V gene's germline CDR1 is LNHNV and CDR2 YYDKDF (reference sequence). The CDR3 runs to 16 residues. CDR3 residues: CATSREGTSGGNEQFF. The CDR3 DNA reads as TGTGCCACCAGCAGAGAAGGGACTAGCGGGGGGAATGAGCAGTTCTTC. The whole variable domain, remainder taken from reference TRBV15 and TRBJ2-1, is DAMVIQNPRYQVTQFGKPVTLSCSQTLNHNVMYWYQQKSSQAPKLLFHYYDKDFNNEADTPDNFQSRRPNTSFCFLDIRSPGLGDTAMYLCATSREGTSGGNEQFFGPGTRLTVL.

The table lists this clone with many counts. The chain carries TRBV11-2 and TRBJ1-4; D not resolved. The CDR3 runs 15 residues. Deletions cut 2 bases from V and 1 base from J, with 8 bases between. CDR1 and CDR2 (germline): SGHAT, FQNNGV. The CDR3 is CASSLYHGTNEKLFF. The DNA of the CDR3 is TGTGCCAGCAGCTTATACCACGGAACTAATGAAAAACTGTTTTTT.

V usage is TRBV5-1 and J usage is TRBJ1-4; 10 nucleotides line up with TRBD1. The CDR3 consists of 14 residues. Germline V CDR1 and CDR2: SGHRS, YFSETQ. Losses at the gene ends were 6 bases for V and 6 bases for J; bases not matched to a gene: 5. The CDR3 here is CASKRTGGDEKLFF. The DNA of the CDR3 is TGCGCCAGCAAGCGGACAGGGGGGGATGAAAAACTGTTTTTT. Combining the CDR3 with reference TRBV5-1 and TRBJ1-4 gives the whole variable domain KAGVTQTPRYLIKTRGQQVTLSCSPISGHRSVSWYQQTPGQGLQFLFEYFSETQRNKGNFPGRFSGRQFSNSRSEMNVSTLELGDSALYLCASKRTGGDEKLFFGSGTQLSVL.

This clone was detected only once. The chain combines TRBV7-6 with TRBJ1-2, with 7 positions matching TRBD1. The CDR3 is 16 residues long. V gave up 5 bases and J gave up 0 bases; unmatched junction bases: 9. Per the germline V gene, CDR1 is SGHVS and CDR2 is FNYEAQ. In DNA form, the CDR3 reads TGTGCCAGCAGCACCAACTACAGGGGATCTAACTATGGCTACACCTTC. It specifies CASSTNYRGSNYGYTF.

The chain recombines TRBV7-2 with TRBJ2-7, with TRBD1 identical over 7 bases. V dropped 5 bases and J dropped 7; count of bases not matched to a gene: 14. The CDR3 totals 15 residues. In germline, CDR1 is SGHTA, CDR2 FQGNSA. The CDR3 DNA reads TGTGCCAGCAGCCTCCAGGACAGGCCCTCGGGGGAGCAGTACTTC. Residues: CASSLQDRPSGEQYF.